The 8 T cell receptor beta chains listed next were all sequenced from one sample in a study of T cell repertoires in cytomegalovirus infection. These receptors are not linked to any known antigen. MiXCR was run by TCRdb on the reads, yielding one entry per CDR3 protein. The sample shows about 700,000 distinct CDR3 sequences, around 31% of them seen only once. Specimen: cultured PBMCs, collected from culture after CMV antigen stimulation. The receptors were gathered from a human donor in good health (CMV status not recorded). Some clones in this sample may be carry-over from other donors' samples.

The gene calls are TRBV7-8 and TRBJ2-5, with D tentatively TRBD2 (5 bases). Germline-derived CDR1 and CDR2 are SGHVS and FQNEAQ. The CDR3 is made up of 15 amino acids. Trimming cost V 5 bases and J 4 bases, with 17 bases left between them. Written as DNA, the CDR3 is TGTGCCAGCAGCGTGAGGGTGATTTGGTCAGAGACCCAGTACTTC. The encoded protein is CASSVRVIWSETQYF. The full variable domain, with the rest looked up from reference TRBV7-8 and TRBJ2-5, is GAGVSQSPRYKVAKRGQDVALRCDPISGHVSLFWYQQALGQGPEFLTYFQNEAQLDKSGLPSDRFFAERPEGSVSTLKIQRTQQEDSAVYLCASSVRVIWSETQYFGPGTRLLVL.

V usage is TRBV20-1 and J usage is TRBJ2-4, with 8 nucleotides matching TRBD2. Per germline, CDR1 DFQATT and CDR2 SNEGSKA (reference sequence). The CDR3 covers 13 residues. V was clipped by 5 bases and J by 8 bases; unmatched bases: 8. The CDR3: CSASGGDRDIQYF. The CDR3 region has the DNA TGCAGTGCTTCCGGGGGGGACCGGGACATTCAGTACTTC.

The J gene is TRBJ1-4, the V gene TRBV29-1; a possible D gene is TRBD1 (6 bases). V shed 6 bases and J shed 4 bases, with 15 bases lying between them. The CDR3 runs 14 residues. Germline V gives CDR1 SQVTM, CDR2 ANQGSEA. The CDR3 DNA is TGCAGCGTGAGGCTCAGGGGAGATAATGAAAAACTGTTTTTT. This gives the protein CSVRLRGDNEKLFF.

The sample holds a few counts of this clonotype. V usage is TRBV7-9 and J usage is TRBJ2-5, with D unclear. The CDR3 consists of 14 residues. Deletions cut 3 bases from V and 2 bases from J, with 10 bases between. The germline gives CDR1 SEHNR, CDR2 FQNEAQ (reference sequence). CDR3 nucleotide sequence: TGTGCCAGCAGCTTTACCCCCCAACAAGAGACCCAGTACTTC. Protein sequence: CASSFTPQQETQYF.

This chain uses TRBV27 with TRBJ2-1; unclear D gene. The germline V gene has CDR1 MNHEY and CDR2 SMNVEV (reference sequence). Trimming stripped 6 bases from V and 6 bases from J, with 6 bases between. The CDR3 sequence is 11 residues long. CDR3 sequence: CASSESNEQFF. In DNA form, the CDR3 reads TGTGCCAGCAGCGAGAGCAATGAGCAGTTCTTC.

This clonotype occurred once. The gene calls are TRBV19 and TRBJ1-2, with 11 nucleotides matching TRBD1. CDR1 and CDR2 (germline): LNHDA, SQIVND (reference sequence). Trimming took 7 bases from V and 1 from J; bases not matched to a gene: 8. There are 16 residues in the CDR3. DNA of the CDR3: TGTGCCAGTACCCCGGACAGGGGGCTAGATAACTATGGCTACACCTTC. Amino acids: CASTPDRGLDNYGYTF.

This clonotype appeared a single time. The chain is built from TRBV4-1 and TRBJ1-2; TRBD1 agrees at 9 bases. The CDR3 totals 15 residues. Looked up from germline, CDR1 is MGHRA and CDR2 is YSYEKL. V gave up 4 bases and J gave up 7 bases; unmatched junction bases: 10. The CDR3 region has the DNA TGCGCCAGCAGCCCGAGGTTGGGACAGGGCTCTGGCTACACCTTC. It is translated as CASSPRLGQGSGYTF.

The chain combines TRBV20-1 with TRBJ1-1; TRBD1 might be the D (6 bases). The CDR3 extends over 15 amino acids. V was clipped by 1 base and J by 8 bases, with 20 bases between them. Germline CDR1 DFQATT, CDR2 SNEGSKA (reference sequence). CDR3 residues: CSARGGPGRGHEAFF. The CDR3 nucleotides are TGCAGTGCTAGAGGGGGGCCGGGACGAGGGCACGAAGCTTTCTTT.